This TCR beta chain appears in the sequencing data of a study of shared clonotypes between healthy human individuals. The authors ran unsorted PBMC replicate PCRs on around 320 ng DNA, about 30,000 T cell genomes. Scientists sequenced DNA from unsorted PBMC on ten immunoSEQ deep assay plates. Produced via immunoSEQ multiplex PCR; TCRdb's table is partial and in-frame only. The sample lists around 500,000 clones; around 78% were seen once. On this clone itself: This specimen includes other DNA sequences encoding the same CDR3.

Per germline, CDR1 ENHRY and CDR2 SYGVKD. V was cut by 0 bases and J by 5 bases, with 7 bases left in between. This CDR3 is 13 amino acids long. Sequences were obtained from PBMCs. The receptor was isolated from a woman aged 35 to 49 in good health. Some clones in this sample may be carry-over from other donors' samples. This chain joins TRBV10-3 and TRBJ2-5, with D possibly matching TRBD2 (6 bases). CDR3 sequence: CAISESGGETQYF. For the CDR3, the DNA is TGTGCCATCAGTGAGTCTGGGGGGGAGACCCAGTACTTC.